This TCR beta chain was found in a study of cytomegalovirus exposure and HLA in healthy donors. Assay used: immunoSEQ multiplex PCR; TCRdb lists only in-frame clones, some missing. The sample lists about 150,000 clones, roughly 93% occurring once. Trimming removed 5 bases at V and 1 base at J, with 17 bases between. The CDR3 sequence is 16 residues long. The germline gives CDR1 MNHEY, CDR2 SMNVEV (reference sequence). The V and J genes are TRBV27 and TRBJ1-1, with D maybe TRBD1 (6 bases). Specimen: PBMCs. The TCR was taken from a man between 18 and 35 years old in good health and CMV-seropositive. The chain's CDR3 is CASSPPGQGRNTEAFF. CDR3 nucleotides: TGTGCCAGCAGTCCACCCGGGCAGGGGCGGAACACTGAAGCTTTCTTT.